This T cell receptor (beta chain) was retrieved from a study of blood T cell repertoires in COVID-19. Study-wide context: There were acute and convalescent COVID-19 samples, and they came from the United States, Italy and Spain.

With V trimmed by 6 bases and J by 1 base, 8 bases remained unmatched. The CDR3 has 15 residues. Germline V gene lookup returns CDR1 LNHDA and CDR2 SQIVND (reference sequence). Sequencing was performed with immunoSEQ multiplex PCR; in TCRdb, only in-frame clones are kept and a portion is missing. The table shows around 3,000 clones, with over 75% occurring only once. Input material: peripheral blood. This clonotype was obtained from a human donor with active COVID-19. The donor label of this sample is uncertain. The rearrangement links TRBV19 to TRBJ1-2; 7 bases are shared with TRBD1. The CDR3 DNA is TGTGCCAGTAGCATGTGGACAGGTAATAACTATGGCTACACCTTC. Protein product: CASSMWTGNNYGYTF.